One and the same sample provided the 14 T cell receptor beta chains below, sequenced in a study of control samples from healthy donors and cancer patients. TCRdb's table, derived via immunoSEQ multiplex PCR, lists solely in-frame clones and lacks some. The profile shows roughly 130,000 clones, about 95% of them singletons. Sequenced: blood. These receptors came from a man aged 25-45 years in good health.

The CDR3 sequence: CASSEGDRRNTIYF. Written as DNA, the CDR3 is TGTGCCAGCAGTGAAGGGGACAGGAGGAACACCATATATTTT. The chain combines TRBV25-1 with TRBJ1-3; TRBD1 matches 8 bases. With V trimmed by 2 bases and J by 7 bases, 4 bases remained unmatched. The CDR3 sequence is 14 residues long. CDR1 is MGHDK and CDR2 is SYGVNS in the germline V gene.

The CDR3 coding sequence is TGTGCCAGCAGCGGCGGACTAGCGGGGGGCCCTACAGATACGCAGTATTTT. It translates to CASSGGLAGGPTDTQYF. The chain is built from TRBV13 and TRBJ2-3, with 14 bases that match TRBD2. The CDR3 is made up of 17 amino acids. Germline CDR1 is PRHDT and CDR2 is FYEKMQ (reference sequence). V lost 5 bases and J lost 3; bases outside the gene matches: 7.

This chain links TRBV2 with TRBJ1-2; no clear D. This CDR3 spans 13 amino acids. CDR1 and CDR2 (germline): SNHLY, FYNNEI. Trimming pared 0 bases from V and 4 bases from J, leaving 6 bases between. This CDR3 reads CASSEAPVYGYTF. CDR3 nucleotides: TGTGCCAGCAGTGAAGCGCCCGTCTATGGCTACACCTTC.

The chain joins TRBV3-1 (or the pseudogene TRBV3-2) to TRBJ1-5, with D perhaps matching TRBD1 (6 bases). This CDR3 is 14 amino acids long. The V end was cut by 5 bases, the J end by 5 bases, with 13 bases between. CDR1 and CDR2 from the germline V gene are LGHDT and YNNKEL (reference sequence). The CDR3 nucleotides are TGTGCCAGCAGCTACAGGGTCCGCGATCAGCCCCAGCATTTT. As protein: CASSYRVRDQPQHF.

The rearrangement links TRBV4-1 to TRBJ1-6; D is unresolved. The CDR3 length is 13 residues. Germline-derived CDR1 and CDR2 are MGHRA and YSYEKL. V was shortened by 7 bases and J by 8 bases, with 12 bases between the two germline ends. CDR3 nucleotide sequence: TGCGCCAGCACCAACCAAGCGTATTCACCCCTCCACTTT. Its protein is CASTNQAYSPLHF.

The chain uses TRBV29-1 and TRBJ2-7, with 10 nucleotides matching TRBD1. CDR1 is SQVTM and CDR2 is ANQGSEA in the germline V gene. This CDR3 region has 13 residues. Trimming at V came to 7 bases and at J to 3 bases, leaving 6 bases not matched to a gene. This CDR3 reads CSARTGGHYEQYF. The CDR3 bases are TGCAGCGCCAGGACAGGGGGTCACTACGAGCAGTACTTC.

The V gene is TRBV5-1, the J gene TRBJ2-1; the match to TRBD1 covers 7 bases. Germline CDR1 SGHRS, CDR2 YFSETQ. The CDR3 loop spans 14 amino acids. The V gene end was trimmed by 9 bases and the J gene end by 0 bases; junction bases not matched to a gene: 6. For the CDR3, the DNA is TGCGCCACCCGGGACAGAAGCTCCTACAATGAGCAGTTCTTC. Its protein is CATRDRSSYNEQFF.

This clone has just one count. The chain links TRBV28 to TRBJ2-1; 11 bases map to TRBD1. The V gene's germline CDR1 is MDHEN and CDR2 SYDVKM. This CDR3 is 15 amino acids long. Trimming at V came to 7 bases and at J to 8 bases, leaving 10 bases not matched to a gene. The CDR3 coding sequence is TGTGCCAGCATTAAAAGGGACAGGGGGTTTCATGAGCAGTTCTTC. This translates into CASIKRDRGFHEQFF.

V is TRBV28 and J is TRBJ2-7; D not resolved. V dropped 5 bases and J dropped 6 bases, with 20 bases sitting between them. The CDR3 runs 15 residues. Germline-derived CDR1 and CDR2 are MDHEN and SYDVKM. CDR3 protein: CASSPATGTVGEQYF. CDR3 bases: TGTGCCAGCAGTCCTGCGACGGGCACCGTCGGCGAGCAGTACTTC.

The chain combines TRBV28 with TRBJ2-3, with D possibly being TRBD1 (7 bases). V was trimmed by 3 bases and J by 2 bases, leaving 12 bases between them. CDR3 size: 15 residues. The germline V gene encodes CDR1 MDHEN and CDR2 SYDVKM. In DNA form, the CDR3 reads TGTGCCAGCAGTTTTCAGGGGGGTTCCACAGATACGCAGTATTTT. It translates to CASSFQGGSTDTQYF.

The rearrangement uses TRBV19 and TRBJ1-1; 7 bases are a match to TRBD1. Germline-derived CDR1 and CDR2 are LNHDA and SQIVND (reference sequence). This CDR3 is 13 amino acids long. V trimming: 9 bases; J trimming: 4 bases; junction bases outside the gene matches: 8. The CDR3 loop reads CASEGQVVTEAFF. CDR3 DNA sequence: TGTGCCAGCGAAGGACAGGTAGTCACTGAAGCTTTCTTT.

This clone was detected once. This chain connects TRBV6-5 to TRBJ1-2; D may be TRBD1 (5 bases). The CDR3 length is 14 residues. Trimming pared 0 bases from V and 8 bases from J, leaving 13 bases between. Germline V CDR1 and CDR2: MNHEY, SVGAGI. In DNA form, the CDR3 reads TGTGCCAGCAGTTACTCGAGGCGGGGGGAGGGCTACACCTTC. Its translation is CASSYSRRGEGYTF.

This chain joins TRBV12-3 or TRBV12-4 and TRBJ1-1; D gene uncertain. The ends were cut back, 7 bases at V and 8 bases at J, with 17 bases in the middle. The CDR3 has 13 residues. CDR3 amino acids: CASNSRGRLEAFF. In DNA form, the CDR3 reads TGTGCCAGCAACTCTAGAGGGCGCCTAGAAGCTTTCTTT.

J is TRBJ1-6 and V is TRBV28, with D perhaps TRBD1 (6 bases). V shed 2 bases and J shed 10 bases, with 21 bases lying between them. Germline V gives CDR1 MDHEN, CDR2 SYDVKM. This CDR3 comprises 17 residues. The CDR3 nucleotides read TGTGCCAGCAGTTTAAGAGGCAGGGGCGGCGGCCGGTCACCCCTCCACTTT. This gives the protein CASSLRGRGGGRSPLHF.